These 11 T cell receptor beta chains were sequenced from one sample in a study of T cell responses to AZD1222 COVID-19 vaccine (dated by TCRdb to the early 2020s). In light of the paper, this sample's time point label describes: baseline before first vaccination. The library was prepared using the immunoSEQ multiplex PCR assay. The table comes from immuneACCESS by way of TCRdb, which keeps in-frame sequences with V and J called. Part of the clones is missing from these tables; in studies checked, under half for an unresolved V gene and the rest for unknown reasons. This sample lists 100,000 to 120,000 clones; roughly 87% were detected once. Of the sample, about 3.3% falls within the top ten clones. Sequencing used peripheral blood, obtained on day 0 of AZD1222 vaccination. All receptors come from an adult in good health.

V is TRBV14 and J is TRBJ2-7; D not certain. This CDR3 comprises 13 residues. V was clipped by 1 base and J by 1 base, with 5 bases between them. The germline V gene has CDR1 SGHDN and CDR2 FVKESK. Here the CDR3 reads CASSQAGSYEQYF. The CDR3 nucleotides read TGTGCCAGCAGCCAAGCGGGTTCCTACGAGCAGTACTTC.

The chain uses TRBV6-2 or TRBV6-3 and TRBJ2-5; 8 bases are shared with TRBD2. Germline-derived CDR1 and CDR2 are MNHEY and SVGEGT. The CDR3 covers 14 residues. After removal of 3 bases from V and 4 bases from J, the junction contained 4 bases not matched to a gene. The CDR3 DNA reads TGTGCCAGCAGTTATGCGGGGGGCGGAGAGACCCAGTACTTC. Residues: CASSYAGGGETQYF.

V and J are TRBV21-1 and TRBJ2-7; TRBD1 is the table's D call and was not checked against the DNA. TRBV21-1 is noted as a pseudogene. The length of the CDR3 is 17 residues. The CDR3 here is CASSKRDGTVVSYEQYF. CDR3 nucleotide sequence: TGTGCCAGCAGTAAACGGGACGGGACAGTTGTCTCCTACGAGCAGTACTTC.

Turning to this clone: Sequence at one end of the junction differs from germline and may be a read error. The chain employs TRBV20-1 and TRBJ1-2; D possibly corresponds to TRBD1 (5 bases). Germline values: CDR1 DFQATT, CDR2 SNEGSKA (reference sequence). CDR3 length equals 8 residues. In nucleotides, the CDR3 is TGCAGTGGACAGACTAATTCCTTC. Amino acids: CSGQTNSF.

The chain links TRBV3-1 (or the pseudogene TRBV3-2) to TRBJ1-5; D is uncertain. This CDR3 spans 13 amino acids. Between the trimmed V and J ends, which lost 3 bases and 5 bases, there was a span of 8 bases. Germline V gene lookup returns CDR1 LGHDT and CDR2 YNNKEL (reference sequence). The CDR3 bases are TGTGCCAGCAGCCAGACAATAGATCAGCCCCAGCATTTT. Its protein is CASSQTIDQPQHF.

This chain connects TRBV19 to TRBJ2-7; TRBD2 matches 9 bases. The CDR3 consists of 17 residues. Germline CDR1 and CDR2: LNHDA and SQIVND (reference sequence). J was trimmed by 7 bases and V by 5 bases; bases with no gene match: 18. CDR3 residues: CASSGRNGTSRRGEQYF. Written as DNA, the CDR3 is TGTGCCAGTAGTGGAAGGAATGGGACTAGCCGCCGAGGGGAGCAGTACTTC. The full variable domain, rest sourced from reference TRBV19 and TRBJ2-7, is DGGITQSPKYLFRKEGQNVTLSCEQNLNHDAMYWYRQDPGQGLRLIYYSQIVNDFQKGDIAEGYSVSREKKESFPLTVTSAQKNPTAFYLCASSGRNGTSRRGEQYFGPGTRLTVT.

The chain has TRBV5-5 and TRBJ1-5, with 10 nucleotides matching TRBD1. V gave up 0 bases and J gave up 2 bases; unmatched junction bases: 2. In germline, CDR1 is SGHKS, CDR2 YYEKEE (reference sequence). The CDR3 is 16 amino acids. CDR3 sequence reads: CASSLVGTGGNQPQHF. The CDR3, as DNA: TGTGCCAGCAGCTTGGTTGGGACAGGGGGCAATCAGCCCCAGCATTTT.

This rearrangement joins TRBV3-1 (or the pseudogene TRBV3-2) to TRBJ2-5, with TRBD2 matching 12 bases. V was pared by 4 bases and J by 3 bases, with 9 bases of the junction left unmatched. The V gene's germline CDR1 is LGHDT and CDR2 YNNKEL (reference sequence). This CDR3 spans 17 amino acids. The DNA of the CDR3 is TGTGCCAGCAGCCTCTCCCTAGCGGGAGGGCCTAAAGAGACCCAGTACTTC. It encodes CASSLSLAGGPKETQYF.

This rearrangement joins TRBV28 to TRBJ1-4; no definite D call. The CDR3 covers 12 residues. Trimming removed 3 bases at V and 8 bases at J, with 7 bases between. Germline V gene data show CDR1 as MDHEN and CDR2 as SYDVKM. CDR3 region: CASSLAGEKLFF. Written as DNA, the CDR3 is TGTGCCAGCAGTTTGGCGGGGGAAAAACTGTTTTTT. Using reference TRBV28 and TRBJ1-4 for the parts outside the CDR3, the full variable domain is DVKVTQSSRYLVKRTGEKVFLECVQDMDHENMFWYRQDPGLGLRLIYFSYDVKMKEKGDIPEGYSVSREKKERFSLILESASTNQTSMYLCASSLAGEKLFFGSGTQLSVL.

This clone was seen a few times. The chain joins TRBV29-1 to TRBJ2-7; the D gene is possibly TRBD1 (6 bases). Germline lookup yields CDR1 SQVTM and CDR2 ANQGSEA. The CDR3 consists of 10 residues. The V gene lost 4 bases and the J gene lost 10 bases, with 11 bases spanning the gap. CDR3: CSVGMGAQYF. CDR3 nucleotides: TGCAGCGTTGGAATGGGGGCCCAGTACTTC.

The chain employs TRBV7-3 and TRBJ2-5; a weak D match, TRBD1 (6 bases). The length of the CDR3 is 17 residues. V lost 1 base, J lost 2 bases, and 17 bases lay in between. The germline CDR1 and CDR2 sequences are SGHTA and FQGTGA. The CDR3 coding sequence is TGTGCCAGCAGCTTAAAAGGGCAGGGGAGAGGGCAAGAGACCCAGTACTTC. It is translated as CASSLKGQGRGQETQYF.